Below are 5 T cell receptor beta chains sequenced from a single sample in a study of blood T cell repertoires in COVID-19. The assay was immunoSEQ multiplex PCR, and TCRdb's table has in-frame clones only and misses some. The data contain 150,000 or so clones, around 81% of them singletons. The specimen was peripheral blood. The receptors stem from a man between 60 and 70 years old with active or convalescent COVID-19.

This sequence joins TRBV7-9 and TRBJ1-4; D is unclear. In germline, CDR1 is SEHNR, CDR2 FQNEAQ (reference sequence). The CDR3 is made up of 15 amino acids. The V gene lost 5 bases and the J gene lost 4 bases, with 14 bases spanning the gap. Here the CDR3 DNA reads TGTGCCAGCAGCGAAAAAGGCGGGAGTAATGAAAAACTGTTTTTT. It codes for CASSEKGGSNEKLFF. Combining the CDR3 with reference TRBV7-9 and TRBJ1-4 gives the whole variable domain DTGVSQNPRHKITKRGQNVTFRCDPISEHNRLYWYRQTLGQGPEFLTYFQNEAQLEKSRLLSDRFSAERPKGSFSTLEIQRTEQGDSAMYLCASSEKGGSNEKLFFGSGTQLSVL.

This chain connects TRBV7-9 to TRBJ2-7; D not certain. Per the germline V gene, CDR1 is SEHNR and CDR2 is FQNEAQ (reference sequence). Between the trimmed V and J ends, which lost 6 bases and 0 bases, there was a span of 12 bases. The CDR3 contains 14 residues. In DNA form, the CDR3 reads TGTGCCAGCAGTCCTCTTTCTAGCTCCTACGAGCAGTACTTC. Residues: CASSPLSSSYEQYF.

The rearrangement uses TRBV13 and TRBJ2-7, with 7 nucleotides matching TRBD1. The CDR3 extends over 14 amino acids. V lost 5 bases and J lost 4; bases outside the gene matches: 8. Germline V gives CDR1 PRHDT, CDR2 FYEKMQ (reference sequence). The CDR3 DNA reads TGTGCCAGCAGCCCCGGACAGGTGATGTACGAGCAGTACTTC. It specifies CASSPGQVMYEQYF.

The chain joins TRBV5-1 to TRBJ1-2, with 10 bases fitting TRBD1. Germline CDR1 and CDR2: SGHRS and YFSETQ. Trimming cost V 4 bases and J 4 bases; bases outside gene matches: 4. The CDR3 is 14 amino acids. CDR3 sequence: CASSAGQGSYGYTF. In DNA form, the CDR3 reads TGCGCCAGCAGCGCGGGACAGGGGTCCTATGGCTACACCTTC.

The rearrangement joins TRBV18 to TRBJ1-1; perhaps TRBD1 as D (6 bases). Germline CDR1 KGHSH, CDR2 LQKENI. The CDR3 covers 15 residues. The V gene lost 5 bases and the J gene lost 2 bases, with 15 bases spanning the gap. The CDR3 protein is CASSALLTGNTEAFF. Here the CDR3 DNA reads TGTGCCAGCTCAGCCCTATTGACAGGAAACACTGAAGCTTTCTTT.